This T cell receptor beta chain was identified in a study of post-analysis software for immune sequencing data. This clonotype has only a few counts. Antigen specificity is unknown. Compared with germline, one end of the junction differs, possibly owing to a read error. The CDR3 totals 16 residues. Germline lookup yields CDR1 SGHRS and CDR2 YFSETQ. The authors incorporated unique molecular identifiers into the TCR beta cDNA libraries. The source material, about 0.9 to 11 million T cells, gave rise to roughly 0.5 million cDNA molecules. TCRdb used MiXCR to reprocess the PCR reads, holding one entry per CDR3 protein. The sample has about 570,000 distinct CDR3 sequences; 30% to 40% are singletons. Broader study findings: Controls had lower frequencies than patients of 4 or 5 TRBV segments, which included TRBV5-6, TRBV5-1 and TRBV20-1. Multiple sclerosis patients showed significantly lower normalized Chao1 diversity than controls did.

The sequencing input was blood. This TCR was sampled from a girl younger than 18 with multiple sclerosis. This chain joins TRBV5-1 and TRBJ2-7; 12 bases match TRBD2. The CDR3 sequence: CTSSLTSGGSSYEQYF. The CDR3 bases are TGCACCAGCAGCTTAACTAGCGGGGGGAGCTCCTACGAGCAGTACTTC.